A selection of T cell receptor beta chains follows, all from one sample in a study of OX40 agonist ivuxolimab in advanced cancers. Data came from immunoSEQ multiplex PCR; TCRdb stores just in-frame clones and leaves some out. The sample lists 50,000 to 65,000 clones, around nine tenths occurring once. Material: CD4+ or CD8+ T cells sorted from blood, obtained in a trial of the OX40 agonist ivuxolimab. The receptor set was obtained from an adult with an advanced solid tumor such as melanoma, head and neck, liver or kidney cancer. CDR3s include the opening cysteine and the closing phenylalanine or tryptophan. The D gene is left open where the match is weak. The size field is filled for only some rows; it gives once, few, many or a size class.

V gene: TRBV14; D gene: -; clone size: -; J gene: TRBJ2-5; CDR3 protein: CASSGQQETQYF; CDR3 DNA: TGTGCCAGCAGCGGTCAACAAGAGACCCAGTACTTC
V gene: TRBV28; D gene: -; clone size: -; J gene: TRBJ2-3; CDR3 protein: CASSDSSRRLLTDTQYF; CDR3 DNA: TGTGCCAGCAGCGACTCGTCGAGGCGCCTATTAACAGATACGCAGTATTTT
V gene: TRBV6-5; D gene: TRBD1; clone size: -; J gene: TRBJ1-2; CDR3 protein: CASSYGTGDYGYTF; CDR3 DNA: TGTGCCAGCAGTTACGGTACAGGGGACTATGGCTACACCTTC
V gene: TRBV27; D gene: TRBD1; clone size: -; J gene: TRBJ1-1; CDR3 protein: CATSQGDTEAFF; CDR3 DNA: TGTGCCACCAGTCAGGGGGACACTGAAGCTTTCTTT
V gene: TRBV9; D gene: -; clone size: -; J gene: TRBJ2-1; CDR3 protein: CASSKSGSSYNEQFF; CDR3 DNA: TGTGCCAGCAGCAAGTCCGGGAGCTCCTACAATGAGCAGTTCTTC
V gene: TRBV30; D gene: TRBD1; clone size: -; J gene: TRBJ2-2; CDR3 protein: CASNRGPGELFF; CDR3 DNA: TGTGCCAGCAACAGGGGGCCCGGGGAGCTGTTTTTT
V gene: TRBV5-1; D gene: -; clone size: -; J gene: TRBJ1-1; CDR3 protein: CASSTGFADTEAFF; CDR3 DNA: TGCGCCAGCAGCACGGGCTTCGCGGACACTGAAGCTTTCTTT
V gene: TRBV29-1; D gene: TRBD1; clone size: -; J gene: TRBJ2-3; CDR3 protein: CSAGQGATDTQYF; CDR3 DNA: TGCAGCGCCGGACAGGGGGCGACAGATACGCAGTATTTT
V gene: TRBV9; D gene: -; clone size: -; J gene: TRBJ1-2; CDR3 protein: CASSYDSTYGYTF; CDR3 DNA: TGTGCCAGCAGCTACGACAGTACCTATGGCTACACCTTC
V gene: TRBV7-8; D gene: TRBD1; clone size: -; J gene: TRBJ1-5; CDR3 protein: CASSRDSLRQPQHF; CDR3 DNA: TGTGCCAGCAGCCGGGACAGCTTGCGTCAGCCCCAGCATTTT
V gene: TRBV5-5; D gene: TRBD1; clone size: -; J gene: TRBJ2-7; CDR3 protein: CASSLGTGGAGAYEQYF; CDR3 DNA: TGTGCCAGCAGCTTGGGGACAGGGGGCGCCGGGGCCTACGAGCAGTACTTC
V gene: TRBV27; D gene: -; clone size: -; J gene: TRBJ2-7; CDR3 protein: CASSLSTVSSYEQYF; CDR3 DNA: TGTGCCAGCAGTTTATCGACAGTTAGCTCCTACGAGCAGTACTTC
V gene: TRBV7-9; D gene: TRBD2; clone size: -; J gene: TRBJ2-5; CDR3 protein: CASSREEETQYF; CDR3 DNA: TGTGCCAGCAGCCGGGAGGAGGAGACCCAGTACTTC
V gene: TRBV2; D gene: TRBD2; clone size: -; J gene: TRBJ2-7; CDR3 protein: CASSGRLAGTYEQYF; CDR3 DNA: TGTGCCAGCAGTGGGCGACTAGCGGGCACTTACGAGCAGTACTTC
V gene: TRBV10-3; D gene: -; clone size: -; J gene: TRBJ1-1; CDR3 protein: CAISPGPNTEAFF; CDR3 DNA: TGTGCCATCAGTCCGGGACCGAACACTGAAGCTTTCTTT
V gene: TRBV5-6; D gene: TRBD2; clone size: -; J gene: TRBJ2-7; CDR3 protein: CASSSTPFSGSRDEQYF; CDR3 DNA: TGTGCCAGCAGCTCGACTCCCTTTAGCGGGAGTCGAGACGAGCAGTACTTC
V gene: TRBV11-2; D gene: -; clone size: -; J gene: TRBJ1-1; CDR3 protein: CASSPMWIGTEAFF; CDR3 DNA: TGTGCCAGCAGCCCAATGTGGATTGGCACTGAAGCTTTCTTT
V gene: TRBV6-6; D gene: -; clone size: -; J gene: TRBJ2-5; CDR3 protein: CAIKTETLKETQYF; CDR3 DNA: TGTGCCATCAAAACCGAGACTTTAAAAGAGACCCAGTACTTC
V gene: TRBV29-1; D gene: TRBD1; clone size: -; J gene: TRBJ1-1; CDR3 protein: CSGHRGPTNTEAFF; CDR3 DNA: TGCAGCGGCCACAGGGGGCCGACTAACACTGAAGCTTTCTTT
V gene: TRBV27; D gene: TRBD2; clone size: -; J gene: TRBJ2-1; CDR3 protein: CASSLAGADNEQFF; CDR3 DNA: TGTGCCAGCAGTTTAGCGGGAGCCGACAATGAGCAGTTCTTC
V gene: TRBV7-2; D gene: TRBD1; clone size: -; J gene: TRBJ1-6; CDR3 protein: CASSPGQPRSSYNSPLHF; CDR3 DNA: TGTGCCAGCAGCCCGGGACAGCCCAGGAGCTCCTATAATTCACCCCTCCACTTT
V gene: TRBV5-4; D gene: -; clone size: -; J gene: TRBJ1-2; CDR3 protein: CASSLWVGSGNYGYTF; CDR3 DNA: TGTGCCAGCAGCTTGTGGGTCGGGTCAGGGAACTATGGCTACACCTTC
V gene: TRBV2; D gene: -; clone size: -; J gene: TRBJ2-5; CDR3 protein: CASSDTGLSQETQYF; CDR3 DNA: TGTGCCAGCAGTGATACAGGGCTTTCGCAAGAGACCCAGTACTTC
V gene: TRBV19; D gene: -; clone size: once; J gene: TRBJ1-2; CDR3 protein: CASSISGNYGYTF; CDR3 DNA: TGTGCCAGTAGTATTAGCGGTAACTATGGCTACACCTTC
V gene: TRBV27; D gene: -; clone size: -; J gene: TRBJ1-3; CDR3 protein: CASSLSSILEGRSGNTIYF; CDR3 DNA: TGTGCCAGCAGTTTATCGTCAATTTTGGAGGGGAGGTCTGGAAACACCATATATTTT
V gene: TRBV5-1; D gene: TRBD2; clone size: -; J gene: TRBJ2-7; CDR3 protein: CASSIKAGPYEQYF; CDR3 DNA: TGCGCCAGCAGTATTAAAGCGGGACCCTACGAGCAGTACTTC
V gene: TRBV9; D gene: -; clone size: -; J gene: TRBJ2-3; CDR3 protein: CASSVGPSGTDTQYF; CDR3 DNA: TGTGCCAGCAGCGTAGGTCCTAGCGGCACAGATACGCAGTATTTT
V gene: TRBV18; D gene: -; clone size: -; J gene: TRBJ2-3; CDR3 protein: CASSPAQNTDTQYF; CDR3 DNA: TGTGCCAGCTCACCAGCACAGAACACAGATACGCAGTATTTT
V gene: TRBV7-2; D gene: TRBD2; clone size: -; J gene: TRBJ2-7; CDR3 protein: CASSPQGLAGVEQYF; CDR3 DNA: TGTGCCAGCAGCCCCCAGGGACTAGCGGGAGTCGAGCAGTACTTC
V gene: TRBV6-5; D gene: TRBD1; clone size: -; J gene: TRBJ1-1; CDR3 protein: CASRMTGDAEAFF; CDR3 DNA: TGTGCCAGCAGGATGACAGGGGACGCTGAAGCTTTCTTT
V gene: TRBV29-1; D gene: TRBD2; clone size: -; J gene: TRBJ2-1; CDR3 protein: CSVVKGGLEQFF; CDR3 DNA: TGCAGCGTTGTAAAGGGGGGACTAGAACAGTTCTTC
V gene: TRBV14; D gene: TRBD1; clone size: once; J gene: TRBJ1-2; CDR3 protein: CASGLGGGGYTF; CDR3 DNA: TGTGCCAGCGGGTTAGGGGGCGGCGGCTACACCTTC
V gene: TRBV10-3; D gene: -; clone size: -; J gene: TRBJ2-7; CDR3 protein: CAISGGGLISYEQYF; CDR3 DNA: TGTGCCATCAGTGGGGGGGGGCTTATATCCTACGAGCAGTACTTC
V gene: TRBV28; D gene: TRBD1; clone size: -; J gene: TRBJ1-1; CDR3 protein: CAGRGQNTEAFF; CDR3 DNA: TGTGCGGGGAGGGGGCAGAACACTGAAGCTTTCTTT
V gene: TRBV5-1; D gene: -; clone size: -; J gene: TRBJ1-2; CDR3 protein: CASSLAQLSYTF; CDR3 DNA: TGCGCCAGCAGCTTGGCCCAGCTCAGCTACACCTTC
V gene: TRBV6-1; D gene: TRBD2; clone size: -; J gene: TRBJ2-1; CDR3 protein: CASSEGGASGRSYNEQFF; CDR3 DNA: TGTGCCAGCAGTGAAGGGGGGGCTAGCGGGAGGTCCTACAATGAGCAGTTCTTC
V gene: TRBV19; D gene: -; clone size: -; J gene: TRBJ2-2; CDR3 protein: CASRVDRPNTGELFF; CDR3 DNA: TGTGCCAGTAGAGTGGACAGACCGAACACCGGGGAGCTGTTTTTT
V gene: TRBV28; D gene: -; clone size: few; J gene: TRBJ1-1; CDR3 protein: CASMLGGGENTEAFF; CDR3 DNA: TGTGCCAGCATGCTTGGCGGGGGGGAGAACACTGAAGCTTTCTTT
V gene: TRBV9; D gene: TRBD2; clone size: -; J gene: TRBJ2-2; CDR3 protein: CASSDSGGRALTGELFF; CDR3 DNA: TGTGCCAGCAGCGATTCGGGCGGGAGGGCCCTTACCGGGGAGCTGTTTTTT
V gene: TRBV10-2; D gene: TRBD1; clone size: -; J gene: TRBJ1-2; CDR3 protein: CASSSQGDGYTF; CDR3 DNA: TGCGCCAGCAGTAGCCAGGGGGACGGCTACACCTTC
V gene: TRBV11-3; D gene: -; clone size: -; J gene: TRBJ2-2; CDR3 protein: CASSPDPNTGELFF; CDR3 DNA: TGTGCCAGCAGCCCTGATCCGAACACCGGGGAGCTGTTTTTT
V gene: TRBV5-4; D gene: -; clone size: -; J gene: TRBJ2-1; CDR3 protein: CASRETGTLFRKQFF; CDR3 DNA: TGTGCCAGCAGAGAGACCGGGACACTTTTTAGAAAGCAGTTCTTC
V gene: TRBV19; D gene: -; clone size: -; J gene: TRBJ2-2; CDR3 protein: CASRWDTNTGELFF; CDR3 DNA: TGTGCCAGTAGGTGGGATACGAACACCGGGGAGCTGTTTTTT
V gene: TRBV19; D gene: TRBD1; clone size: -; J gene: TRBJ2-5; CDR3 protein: CASSARQGETQYF; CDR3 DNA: TGTGCCAGTAGTGCCCGACAGGGAGAGACCCAGTACTTC